This T cell receptor beta chain emerged from a study of cytomegalovirus exposure and HLA in healthy donors. In the study overall: Drawn from HLA-typed donors, about 85 million unique TCRs were held in an early data release.

In the case of this clone: Its antigen is unknown.

Germline CDR1 SQVTM, CDR2 ANQGSEA. The CDR3 runs 11 residues. Trimming cost V 4 bases and J 10 bases; bases outside gene matches: 6. Vbeta (60) and Jbeta (13) primers were used in the PCR. The data were produced by immunoSEQ multiplex PCR, yet TCRdb's version contains in-frame clones alone and is incomplete. The sample lists 200,000 to 300,000 clones; roughly 86% were seen once. Study-wide results and caveats: In a later analysis, DRB1 alleles had the most associated TCRs; HLA-C alleles the fewest. The study put about 180 TCR beta chains on its list as cytomegalovirus-associated. In vitro checks showed that a few CMV-associated chains really do target CMV antigens.

The TCR sequence derives from a woman aged 40 to 50 in good health and CMV-seropositive. This sequence joins TRBV29-1 and TRBJ1-2; 7 positions agree with TRBD1. Sequenced input: PBMCs. The CDR3 DNA reads TGCAGCGTTGTGCGTGGGACAGACTACACCTTC. Amino acid sequence: CSVVRGTDYTF.